This TCR beta chain was obtained from a study of human T cells and chemical hapten exposure. Study-level information: Each patch test put 0.01% DPC on the upper back, and results were read at 6 days.

TCRdb itself ran the RACE reads through MiXCR, one entry per CDR3 protein. Among roughly 71,000 distinct CDR3 sequences, roughly 11% were seen once, and the ten largest hold approximately 1.4%. Sample time point: patch test 3, about 24 weeks after DPC sensitization. This sample's treatment: therapeutic diphenylcyclopropenone sensitization with weekly scalp DPC. Only after blood had been drawn was each patch test applied. CDR3 length equals 13 residues. Trimming pared 2 bases from V and 11 bases from J, leaving 15 bases between. Germline-derived CDR1 and CDR2 are MDHEN and SYDVKM. The source is a woman aged 45-60 years with alopecia areata. Some clones in this sample may be carry-over from other donors' samples. Sequencing used whole blood, obtained in connection with sensitization to the hapten diphenylcyclopropenone (DPC). V is TRBV28 and J is TRBJ1-1; D uncertain. This CDR3 is CASSLEPPGQAFF. The CDR3 coding sequence is TGTGCCAGCAGTTTAGAGCCGCCCGGGCAGGCTTTCTTT.